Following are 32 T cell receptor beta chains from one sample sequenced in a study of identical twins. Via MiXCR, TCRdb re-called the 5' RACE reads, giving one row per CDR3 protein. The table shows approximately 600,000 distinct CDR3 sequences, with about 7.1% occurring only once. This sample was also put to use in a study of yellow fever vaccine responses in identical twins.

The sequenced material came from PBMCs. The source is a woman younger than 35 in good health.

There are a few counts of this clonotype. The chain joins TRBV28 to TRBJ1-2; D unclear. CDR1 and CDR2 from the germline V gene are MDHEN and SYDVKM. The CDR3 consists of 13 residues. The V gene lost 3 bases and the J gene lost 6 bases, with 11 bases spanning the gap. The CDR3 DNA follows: TGTGCCAGCAGTTTTAATATGGTGGATGGCTACACCTTC. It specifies CASSFNMVDGYTF.

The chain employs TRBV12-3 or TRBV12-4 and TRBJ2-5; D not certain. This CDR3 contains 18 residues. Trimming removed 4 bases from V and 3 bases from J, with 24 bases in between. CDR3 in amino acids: CASSSVVKGPQLEETQYF. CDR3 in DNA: TGTGCCAGCAGTTCGGTCGTGAAGGGTCCCCAATTAGAAGAGACCCAGTACTTC.

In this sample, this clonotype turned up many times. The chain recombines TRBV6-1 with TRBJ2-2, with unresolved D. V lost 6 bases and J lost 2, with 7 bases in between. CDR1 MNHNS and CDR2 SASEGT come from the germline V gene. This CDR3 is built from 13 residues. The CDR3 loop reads CASRPPNTGELFF. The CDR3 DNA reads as TGTGCCAGCAGGCCCCCAAACACCGGGGAGCTGTTTTTT.

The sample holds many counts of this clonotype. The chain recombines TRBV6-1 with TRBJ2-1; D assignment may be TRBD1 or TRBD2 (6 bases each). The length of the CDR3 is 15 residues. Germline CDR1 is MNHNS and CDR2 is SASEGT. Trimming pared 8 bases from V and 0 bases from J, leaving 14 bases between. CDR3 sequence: CASQRGQGSYNEQFF. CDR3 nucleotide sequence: TGTGCCAGCCAACGGGGGCAGGGCTCCTACAATGAGCAGTTCTTC.

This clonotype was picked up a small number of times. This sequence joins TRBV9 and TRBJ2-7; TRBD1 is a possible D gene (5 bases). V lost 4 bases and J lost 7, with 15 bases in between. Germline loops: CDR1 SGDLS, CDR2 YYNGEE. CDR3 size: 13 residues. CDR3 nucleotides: TGTGCCAGCAGCCGACGACCAGGGCGGGAGCAGTACTTC. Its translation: CASSRRPGREQYF. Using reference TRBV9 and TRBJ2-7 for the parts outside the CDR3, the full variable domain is DSGVTQTPKHLITATGQRVTLRCSPRSGDLSVYWYQQSLDQGLQFLIQYYNGEERAKGNILERFSAQQFPDLHSELNLSSLELGDSALYFCASSRRPGREQYFGPGTRLTVT.

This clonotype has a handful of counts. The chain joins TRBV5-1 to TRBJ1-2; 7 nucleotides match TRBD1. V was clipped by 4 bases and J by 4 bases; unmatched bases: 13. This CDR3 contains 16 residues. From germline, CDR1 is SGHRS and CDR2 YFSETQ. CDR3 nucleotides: TGCGCCAGCAGCGTGACCACGGGACAGACTAGCTATGGCTACACCTTC. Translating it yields CASSVTTGQTSYGYTF.

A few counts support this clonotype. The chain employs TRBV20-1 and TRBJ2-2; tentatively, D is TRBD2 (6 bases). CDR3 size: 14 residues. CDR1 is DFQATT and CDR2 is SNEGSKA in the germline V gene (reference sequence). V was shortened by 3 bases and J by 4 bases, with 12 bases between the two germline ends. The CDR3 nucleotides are TGCAGTGCTAGCAGCGGGTGGGGCACCGGGGAGCTGTTTTTT. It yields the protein CSASSGWGTGELFF.

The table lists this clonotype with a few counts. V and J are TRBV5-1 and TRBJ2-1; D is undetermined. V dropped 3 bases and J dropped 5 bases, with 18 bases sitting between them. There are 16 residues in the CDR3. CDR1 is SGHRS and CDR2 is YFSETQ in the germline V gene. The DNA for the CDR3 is TGCGCCAGCAGCTCCATTGTGCCTCGGGCCCACAATGAGCAGTTCTTC. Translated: CASSSIVPRAHNEQFF.

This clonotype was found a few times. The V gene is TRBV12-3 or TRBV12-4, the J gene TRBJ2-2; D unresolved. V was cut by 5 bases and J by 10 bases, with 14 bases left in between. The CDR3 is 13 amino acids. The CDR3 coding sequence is TGTGCCAGCAGTCCCACTGTTAGTCCGGAGCTGTTTTTT. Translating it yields CASSPTVSPELFF.

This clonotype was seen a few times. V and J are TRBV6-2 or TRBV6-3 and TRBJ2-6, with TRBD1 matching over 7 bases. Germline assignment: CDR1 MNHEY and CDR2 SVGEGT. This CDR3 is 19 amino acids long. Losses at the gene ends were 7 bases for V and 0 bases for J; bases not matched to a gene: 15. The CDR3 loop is CASTPPLGQSFSGANVLTF. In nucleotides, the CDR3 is TGTGCCAGCACCCCGCCCCTGGGACAGAGCTTCTCTGGGGCCAACGTCCTGACTTTC.

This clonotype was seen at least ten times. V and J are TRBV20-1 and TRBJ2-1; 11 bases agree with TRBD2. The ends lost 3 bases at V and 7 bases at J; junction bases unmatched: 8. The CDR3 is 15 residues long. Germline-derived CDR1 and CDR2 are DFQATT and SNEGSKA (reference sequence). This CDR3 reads CSASVGLAAVNEQFF. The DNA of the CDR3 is TGCAGTGCTAGTGTGGGACTAGCGGCTGTGAATGAGCAGTTCTTC.

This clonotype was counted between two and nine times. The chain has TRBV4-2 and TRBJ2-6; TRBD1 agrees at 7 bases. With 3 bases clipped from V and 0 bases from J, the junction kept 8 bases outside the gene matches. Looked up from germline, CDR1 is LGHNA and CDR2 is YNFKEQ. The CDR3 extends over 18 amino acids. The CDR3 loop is CASSQMTGPSSGANVLTF. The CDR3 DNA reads TGTGCCAGCAGCCAGATGACAGGGCCTAGCTCTGGGGCCAACGTCCTGACTTTC.

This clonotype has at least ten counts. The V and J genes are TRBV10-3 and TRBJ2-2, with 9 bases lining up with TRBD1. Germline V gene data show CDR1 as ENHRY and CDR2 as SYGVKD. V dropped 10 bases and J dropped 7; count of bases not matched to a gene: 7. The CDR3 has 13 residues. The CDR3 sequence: CATYLGQGGELFF. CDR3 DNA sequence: TGTGCCACCTACCTGGGACAGGGCGGGGAGCTGTTTTTT.

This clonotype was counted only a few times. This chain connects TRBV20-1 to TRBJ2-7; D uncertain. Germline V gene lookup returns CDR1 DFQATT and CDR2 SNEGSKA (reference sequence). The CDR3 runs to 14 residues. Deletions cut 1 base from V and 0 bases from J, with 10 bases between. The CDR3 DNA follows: TGCAGTGCTAGAGGTTTAATGAACTCCTACGAGCAGTACGTC. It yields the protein CSARGLMNSYEQYV.

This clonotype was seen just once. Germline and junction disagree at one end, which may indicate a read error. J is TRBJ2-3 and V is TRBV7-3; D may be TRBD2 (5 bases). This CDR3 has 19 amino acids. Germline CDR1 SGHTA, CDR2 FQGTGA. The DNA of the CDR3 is TGTGCCTGCAGCACCTACCGATATCGCGGGTCAACTAGCACAGATACGCAGTATTTT. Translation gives CACSTYRYRGSTSTDTQYF.

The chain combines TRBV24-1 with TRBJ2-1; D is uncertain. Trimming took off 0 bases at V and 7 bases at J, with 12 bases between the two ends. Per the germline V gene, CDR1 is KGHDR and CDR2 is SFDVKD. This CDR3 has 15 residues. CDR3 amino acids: CATSDLERMGNEQFF. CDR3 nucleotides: TGTGCCACCAGTGATTTGGAAAGGATGGGAAATGAGCAGTTCTTC.

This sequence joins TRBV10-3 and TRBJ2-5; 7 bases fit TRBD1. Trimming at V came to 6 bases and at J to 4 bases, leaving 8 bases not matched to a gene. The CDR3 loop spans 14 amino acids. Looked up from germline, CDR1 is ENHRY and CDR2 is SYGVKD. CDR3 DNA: TGTGCCATCAGCGCCGGGACAGAGCCAGAGACCCAGTACTTC. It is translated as CAISAGTEPETQYF.

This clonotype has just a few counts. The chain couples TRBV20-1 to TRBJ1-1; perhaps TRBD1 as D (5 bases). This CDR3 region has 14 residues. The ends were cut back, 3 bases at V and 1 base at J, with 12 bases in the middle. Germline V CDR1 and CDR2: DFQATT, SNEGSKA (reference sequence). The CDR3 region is CSASLGGPNTEAFF. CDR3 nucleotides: TGCAGTGCTAGTTTGGGGGGTCCGAACACTGAAGCTTTCTTT.

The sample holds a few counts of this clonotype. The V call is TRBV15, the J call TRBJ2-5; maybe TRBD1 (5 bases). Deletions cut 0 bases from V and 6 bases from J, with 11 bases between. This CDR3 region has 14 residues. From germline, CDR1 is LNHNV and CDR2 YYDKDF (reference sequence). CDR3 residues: CATSREGQAQTQYF. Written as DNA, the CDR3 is TGTGCCACCAGCAGAGAGGGGCAGGCACAGACCCAGTACTTC.

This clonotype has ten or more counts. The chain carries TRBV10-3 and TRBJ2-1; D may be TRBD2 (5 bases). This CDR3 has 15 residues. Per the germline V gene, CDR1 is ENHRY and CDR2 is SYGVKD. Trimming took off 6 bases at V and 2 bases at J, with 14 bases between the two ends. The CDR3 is CAIRGLDFAYNEQFF. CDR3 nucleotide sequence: TGTGCCATCAGGGGATTGGACTTTGCCTACAATGAGCAGTTCTTC.

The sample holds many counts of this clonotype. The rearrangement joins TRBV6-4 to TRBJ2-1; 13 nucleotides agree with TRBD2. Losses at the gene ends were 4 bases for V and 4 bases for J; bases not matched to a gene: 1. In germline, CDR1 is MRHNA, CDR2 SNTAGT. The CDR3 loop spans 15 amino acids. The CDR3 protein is CASSGTSGGYNEQFF. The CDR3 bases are TGTGCCAGCAGTGGGACTAGCGGGGGTTACAATGAGCAGTTCTTC.

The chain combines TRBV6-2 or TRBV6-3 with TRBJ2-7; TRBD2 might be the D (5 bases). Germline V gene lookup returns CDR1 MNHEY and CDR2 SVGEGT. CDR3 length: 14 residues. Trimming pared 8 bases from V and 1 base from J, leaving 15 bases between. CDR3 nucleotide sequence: TGTGCCAGCTTCAACGCGGGTGAGTCCTACGAGCAGTACTTC. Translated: CASFNAGESYEQYF.

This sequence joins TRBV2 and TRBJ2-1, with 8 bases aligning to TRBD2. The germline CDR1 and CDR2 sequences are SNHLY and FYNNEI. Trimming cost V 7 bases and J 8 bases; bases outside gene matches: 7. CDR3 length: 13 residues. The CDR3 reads CASTGLAGHEQFF. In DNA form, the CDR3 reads TGTGCCAGCACGGGCCTAGCGGGTCATGAGCAGTTCTTC.

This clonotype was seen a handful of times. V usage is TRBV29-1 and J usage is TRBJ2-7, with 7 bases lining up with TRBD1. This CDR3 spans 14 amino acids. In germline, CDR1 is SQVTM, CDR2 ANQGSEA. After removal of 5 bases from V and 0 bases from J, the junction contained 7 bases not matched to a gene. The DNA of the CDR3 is TGCAGCGTTCCCAGGACAGGCAGCTCCTACGAGCAGTACTTC. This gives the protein CSVPRTGSSYEQYF.

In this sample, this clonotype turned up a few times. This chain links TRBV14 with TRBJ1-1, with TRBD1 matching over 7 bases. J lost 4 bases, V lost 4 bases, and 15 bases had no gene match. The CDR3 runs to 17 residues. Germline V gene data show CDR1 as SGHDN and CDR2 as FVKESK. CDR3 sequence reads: CASSPPQGWAGSTEAFF. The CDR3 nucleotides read TGTGCCAGCAGCCCGCCACAGGGGTGGGCTGGATCCACTGAAGCTTTCTTT.

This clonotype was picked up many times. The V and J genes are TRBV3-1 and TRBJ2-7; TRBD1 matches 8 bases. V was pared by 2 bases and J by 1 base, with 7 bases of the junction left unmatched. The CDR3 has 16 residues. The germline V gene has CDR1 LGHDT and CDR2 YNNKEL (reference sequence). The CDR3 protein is CASSQPGTGNSYEQYF. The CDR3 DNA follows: TGTGCCAGCAGCCAACCCGGGACAGGAAATTCCTACGAGCAGTACTTC.

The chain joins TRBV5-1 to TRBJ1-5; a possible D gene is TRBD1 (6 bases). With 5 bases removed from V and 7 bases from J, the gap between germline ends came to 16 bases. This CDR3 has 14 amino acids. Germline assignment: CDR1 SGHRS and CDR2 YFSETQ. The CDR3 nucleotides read TGCGCCAGCAGTCCCCTCGAGGGGGGACAGCCCCAGCATTTT. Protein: CASSPLEGGQPQHF.

Here the CDR3 reads CSVKTAAYEQYF. The CDR3 DNA is TGCAGTGTTAAGACTGCAGCCTACGAGCAGTACTTC. The chain links TRBV20-1 to TRBJ2-7; no reliable D call. This CDR3 region has 12 residues. CDR1 and CDR2 from the germline V gene are DFQATT and SNEGSKA (reference sequence). The V and J ends lost 7 bases and 2 bases respectively, with 12 bases between them.

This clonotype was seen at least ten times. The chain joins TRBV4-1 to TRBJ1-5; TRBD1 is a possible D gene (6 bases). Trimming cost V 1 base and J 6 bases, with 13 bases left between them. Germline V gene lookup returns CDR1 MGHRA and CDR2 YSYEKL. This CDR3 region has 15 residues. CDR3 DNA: TGCGCCAGCAGCCAAGGTTTTCAGGGGAGTCAGCCCCAGCATTTT. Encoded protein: CASSQGFQGSQPQHF.

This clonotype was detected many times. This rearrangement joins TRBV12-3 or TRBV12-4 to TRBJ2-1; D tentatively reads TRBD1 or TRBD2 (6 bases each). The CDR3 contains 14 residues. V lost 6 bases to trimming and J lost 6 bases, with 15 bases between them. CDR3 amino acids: CASRRGAGGNEQFF. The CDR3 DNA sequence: TGTGCCAGCAGAAGGGGGGCAGGCGGCAATGAGCAGTTCTTC.

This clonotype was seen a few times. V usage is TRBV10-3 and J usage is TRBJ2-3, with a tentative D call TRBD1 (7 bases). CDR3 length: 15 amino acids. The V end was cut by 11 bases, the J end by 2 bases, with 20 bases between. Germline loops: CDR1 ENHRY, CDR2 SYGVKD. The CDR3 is CAARQGLTSTDTQYF. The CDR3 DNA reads TGTGCCGCAAGACAGGGACTCACTTCCACAGATACGCAGTATTTT.

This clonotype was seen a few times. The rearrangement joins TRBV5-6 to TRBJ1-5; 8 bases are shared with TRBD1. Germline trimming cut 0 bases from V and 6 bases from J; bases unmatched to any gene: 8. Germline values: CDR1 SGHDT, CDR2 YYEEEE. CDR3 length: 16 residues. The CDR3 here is CASSLGRPGGGQPQHF. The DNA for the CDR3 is TGTGCCAGCAGCTTGGGGCGGCCAGGGGGCGGTCAGCCCCAGCATTTT.